This TCR beta chain was profiled in a study of T cells in women clearing cervical HPV infection. Study-wide results and limits: Cases carried less TRBV6-7 than controls: about 0.1% versus 0.15%.

A note on this clone: What it recognizes is unknown. The sequence runs out 3 residues before the end of the CDR3; the remainder is reconstructed from the germline J gene.

The germline V gene encodes CDR1 SGHRS and CDR2 YFSETQ. CDR3 size: 18 residues. Only in-frame clones appear in the TCRdb table, and some are missing; sequencing was by immunoSEQ multiplex PCR. This sample's table reports about 35,000 clones. The chain joins TRBV5-1 to TRBJ2-3, with TRBD2 matching over 13 bases. The specimen sequenced was blood buffy coat. The TCR was taken from a woman between 18 and 69 years old with a cervical HPV16 infection that either progressed to CIN3+ or cleared (not recorded which). Incomplete CDR3 DNA: TGCGCCAGCAGCTTGGCGGGACTAGCGGGGACGGCTCAAGAGACG. Its protein is CASSLAGLAGTAQET. In full, the CDR3 is CASSLAGLAGTAQETQYF.